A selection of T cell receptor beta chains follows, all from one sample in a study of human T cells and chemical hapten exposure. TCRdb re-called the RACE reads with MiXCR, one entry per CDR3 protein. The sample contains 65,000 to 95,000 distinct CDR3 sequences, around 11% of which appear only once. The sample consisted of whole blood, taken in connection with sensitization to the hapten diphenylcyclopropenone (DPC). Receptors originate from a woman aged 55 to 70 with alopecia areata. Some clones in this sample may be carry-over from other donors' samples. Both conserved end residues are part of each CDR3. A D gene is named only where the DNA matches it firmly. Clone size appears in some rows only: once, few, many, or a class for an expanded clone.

TGTGCCAGCGGGGGTGTAGGCACAGATACGCAGTATTTT | CASGGVGTDTQYF | . | TRBJ2-3 | TRBV6-5 | .
TGCAGCGTCCACAAAACGACTAGCGGGGGGCCGGAAGGCTTC | CSVHKTTSGGPEGF | . | TRBJ2-5 | TRBV29-1 | TRBD2
TGTGCCAGCAGACCGACAGGGGGTGCGAACACTGAAGCTTTCTTT | CASRPTGGANTEAFF | few | TRBJ1-1 | TRBV12-1 | .
TGTGCCAGCAGCCGCCCCCAAGCGGGGGGCGTCGGCTACGAGCAGTACTTC | CASSRPQAGGVGYEQYF | . | TRBJ2-7 | TRBV3-1 | TRBD2
TGTGCCAGCAGCGTAAGCAGGGTATCTGAAGCTTTCTTT | CASSVSRVSEAFF | many | TRBJ1-1 | TRBV9 | .
TGTGCCAGCAGCGATACTAGGGGGCCGGGCGAGCAGTACTTC | CASSDTRGPGEQYF | many | TRBJ2-7 | TRBV28 | TRBD1
TGCAGCGTTGGGACAGCCAGCACAGATACGCAGTATTTT | CSVGTASTDTQYF | few | TRBJ2-3 | TRBV29-1 | .
TGTGCCAGCAGTTCAGTTGCGGGGGCTGGATCCGGGGAGCTGTTTTTT | CASSSVAGAGSGELFF | many | TRBJ2-2 | TRBV7-6 | .
TGTGCCAGCAGTTTCCTAGCGGGTGATACGCAGTATTTT | CASSFLAGDTQYF | few | TRBJ2-3 | TRBV12-3/TRBV12-4 | TRBD2
TGCGCCAGCAAGAGCGGGGGGGCTGAAGAGCAGTACTTC | CASKSGGAEEQYF | many | TRBJ2-7 | TRBV4-1 | TRBD2
TGCGCCAGCAGCTTAAAGACAGGGAACACTGAAGCTTTCTTT | CASSLKTGNTEAFF | . | TRBJ1-1 | TRBV5-1 | .
TGCAGTGTCTCCGGTGGGAGGGTGAACACTGAAGCTTTCTTT | CSVSGGRVNTEAFF | . | TRBJ1-1 | TRBV20-1 | .
TGTGCCAGCAGTTACGCCGACAGGAACGAGCAGTACTTC | CASSYADRNEQYF | . | TRBJ2-7 | TRBV6-5 | .
TGCAGCGTAGTCCGACAGGGCCTTACCTACGAGCAGTACTTC | CSVVRQGLTYEQYF | few | TRBJ2-7 | TRBV29-1 | TRBD1
TGCGCCAGCAGCGTACAGGGTTATAGAGATACGCAGTATTTT | CASSVQGYRDTQYF | many | TRBJ2-3 | TRBV5-1 | .
TGTGCCAGCAGATACAGGTCCTACAATGAGCAGTTCTTC | CASRYRSYNEQFF | few | TRBJ2-1 | TRBV9 | .
TGTGCCAGCAGCTTTAGTTACAGGGGAATTGGAAACATTCAGTACTTC | CASSFSYRGIGNIQYF | few | TRBJ2-4 | TRBV11-2 | TRBD1
TGTGCCAGCAGTTCCGGGGCGGGGGTCTACAATGAGCAGTTCTTC | CASSSGAGVYNEQFF | many | TRBJ2-1 | TRBV12-3/TRBV12-4 | TRBD2
TGTGCCAGCAGCTTTTTCCAGAACACTGAAGCTTTCTTT | CASSFFQNTEAFF | few | TRBJ1-1 | TRBV7-9 | .
TGTGCCAGCAGTCAGACGGATCAAGAGACCCAGTACTTC | CASSQTDQETQYF | many | TRBJ2-5 | TRBV3-1 | .
TGTGCCAGCTCACCACCCCGGGTATACAATGAGCAGTTCTTC | CASSPPRVYNEQFF | . | TRBJ2-1 | TRBV18 | .
TGTGCCAGCAGCAACCCCCAAGAGACCCAGTACTTC | CASSNPQETQYF | few | TRBJ2-5 | TRBV13 | .
TGTGCCAGCAGCTTAACGGGGACAGTTCCTAACTATGGCTACACCTTC | CASSLTGTVPNYGYTF | many | TRBJ1-2 | TRBV7-9 | TRBD1
TGTGCCAGCCGCCCGGGGGACCGGGACCAGTACTTC | CASRPGDRDQYF | . | TRBJ2-5 | TRBV3-1 | .
TGTGCCAGCAGCCAATACGGGAATGAGCAGTTCTTC | CASSQYGNEQFF | . | TRBJ2-1 | TRBV3-1 | .
TGTGCCAGCAGCTTAAGGCTAGCGAGTGAAGAGACCCAGTACTTC | CASSLRLASEETQYF | . | TRBJ2-5 | TRBV7-2 | .
TGTGCCAGCAGCGTAAATTTTGGGGGAGAGACCCAGTACTTC | CASSVNFGGETQYF | few | TRBJ2-5 | TRBV9 | .
TGCGCCAGCAGGGGCACAGGGGCTAACTCTTCACCCCTCCACTTT | CASRGTGANSSPLHF | . | TRBJ1-6 | TRBV10-2 | TRBD1
TGTGCTAGCAGCTTCGGGGGGATCACAGATACGCAGTATTTT | CASSFGGITDTQYF | . | TRBJ2-3 | TRBV7-7 | TRBD2
TGCGCCAGCAGCGGGGAATTTGGCTACACCTTC | CASSGEFGYTF | few | TRBJ1-2 | TRBV5-1 | .
TGCAGTGCGCTGGGGACGAGCGGGCAGTTCTTC | CSALGTSGQFF | . | TRBJ2-1 | TRBV20-1 | .
TGTGCCACCGCCGGGTCCTCCTACAATGAGCAGTTCTTC | CATAGSSYNEQFF | many | TRBJ2-1 | TRBV10-3 | .
TGCAGTGCTAGAGATCTAGCCGGGACAGGGTTTTACAATGAGCAGTTCTTC | CSARDLAGTGFYNEQFF | many | TRBJ2-1 | TRBV20-1 | TRBD1
TGTGCCAGCAGCTTTGGGACTCGGGCCTATGAGCAGTTCTTC | CASSFGTRAYEQFF | . | TRBJ2-1 | TRBV11-1 | .
TGCAGCGCACCCCTGGACGGACATGAAGCTTTCTTT | CSAPLDGHEAFF | few | TRBJ1-1 | TRBV29-1 | .
TGTGCCAGCTCACCACGGGCGGGAGCCAAAAACATTCAGTACTTC | CASSPRAGAKNIQYF | . | TRBJ2-4 | TRBV18 | .
TGTGCCAGCAGCCCCCGAAGCTCTGGGGCCTACAATGAGCAGTTCTTC | CASSPRSSGAYNEQFF | . | TRBJ2-1 | TRBV5-6 | .
TGTGCCAGCGCGCCTAGGGGTGGAGACTACGAGCAGTACTTC | CASAPRGGDYEQYF | few | TRBJ2-7 | TRBV11-1 | .
TGTGCCAGCATTCTAGCGGTTCAAGAGACCCAGTACTTC | CASILAVQETQYF | few | TRBJ2-5 | TRBV7-8 | TRBD2
TGTGCCAGCAGCAGTGACGGCAATCAGCCCCAGCATTTT | CASSSDGNQPQHF | few | TRBJ1-5 | TRBV7-9 | .